Below, one T cell receptor beta chain is given with its context. In the source study's methods: From reference gene primer amplification, estimates of nucleated cell counts were derived. Measured with immunoSEQ multiplex PCR; TCRdb has only the in-frame clones, and not every one. Clonal size and the V and J genes are those of that table, whereas D and trimming came from the DNA. The sample includes 200,000 to 250,000 clones, 80% to 90% of them seen just once. These data originate in a study of blood T cell repertoires in COVID-19. In the study overall: The samples span acute and convalescent COVID-19 from the United States, Italy and Spain. PBMCs, B-cell-depleted T cells, or T cells provided the cDNA or gDNA that made up the material.

The age range of participants was 18 to 89 years, with residence in some 25 US areas. The CDR3 contains 15 residues. Germline V gene data show CDR1 as MNHEY and CDR2 as SVGEGT. Trimming left V 2 bases short and J 1 base short, with 10 bases between. This clonotype was sampled from a woman between 40 and 55 years old with acute COVID-19. The chain couples TRBV6-2 or TRBV6-3 to TRBJ2-3; D remains unclear. Source material: PBMCs or T cells enriched from blood (not recorded which). The CDR3 nucleotides read TGTGCCAGCAGTTACCGTACAGTTCGCACAGATACGCAGTATTTT. Protein product: CASSYRTVRTDTQYF.